The rows below give T cell receptor beta chains drawn from one sample of a study of neurological immune-mediated disorders. TCRdb re-derived calls from the 5' RACE reads in MiXCR, one entry per CDR3 protein. Of tens of thousands of distinct CDR3 sequences listed, 3% to 4% are singletons. The sample was PBMCs. These receptor sequences come from a man between 35 and 55 years old with multiple sclerosis. The conserved cysteine and the conserved F or W are not part of the CDR3 here. The order of the fields is CDR3 length, V gene, D gene, CDR3 protein. A D gene is named only where the DNA matches it firmly.

>12|TRBV5-1|.
ASSSGPNNAEAF
>14|TRBV7-6|TRBD2
ASSLGLAGDTDTQY
>11|TRBV29-1|.
SVSLGGNQPQH
>9|TRBV21-1|.
ASSPRGEQY
>13|TRBV6-6|.
ASSLLQGFTDTQY
>15|TRBV4-1|TRBD1
ASSLNDWTGEHGELF
>12|TRBV5-6|.
ASSREPSYNEQF
>11|TRBV6-5|.
AIGRQAMNTQY
>13|TRBV3-1|.
ASSLLGRLNTEAF
>16|TRBV5-1|TRBD1
ASSLGLDRGLGVDGYT
>10|TRBV6-5|.
ASSSVSHEQY
>8|TRBV29-1|.
SVGIDTQY
>14|TRBV6-5|.
ASSYSARAINQPQH
>13|TRBV5-1|.
ASSLALGLGETQY
>12|TRBV12-3/TRBV12-4|.
ASSLSQGNKTQN
>13|TRBV29-1|TRBD1
SVNGGQAPTYEQY
>13|TRBV27|TRBD1
ASSHGQGLQETQY
>13|TRBV7-9|.
ASSFPKDGYNEQF
>13|TRBV27|.
ASTPGDGSYNEQF
>10|TRBV29-1|TRBD1
SVARTGRTQY